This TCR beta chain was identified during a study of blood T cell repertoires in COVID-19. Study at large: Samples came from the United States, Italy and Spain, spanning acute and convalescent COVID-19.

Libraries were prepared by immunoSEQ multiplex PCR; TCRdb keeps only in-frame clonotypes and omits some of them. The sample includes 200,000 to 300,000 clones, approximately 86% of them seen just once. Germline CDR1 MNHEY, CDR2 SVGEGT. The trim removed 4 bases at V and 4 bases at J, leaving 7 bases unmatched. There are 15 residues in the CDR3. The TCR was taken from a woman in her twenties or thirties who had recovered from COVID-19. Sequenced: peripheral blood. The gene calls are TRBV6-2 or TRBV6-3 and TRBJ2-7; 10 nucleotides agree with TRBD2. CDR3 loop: CASSFSGGALYEQYF. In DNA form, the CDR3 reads TGTGCCAGCAGTTTCAGCGGGGGGGCGTTGTACGAGCAGTACTTC.